Presented here are 18 T cell receptor beta chains from one specimen sequenced in a study of T cell responses to AZD1222 COVID-19 vaccine. Produced via immunoSEQ multiplex PCR; TCRdb's table is partial and in-frame only. The data hold 180,000 or so clones, with 94% observed a single time. Sample: peripheral blood, taken on day 0 of AZD1222 vaccination. These receptor sequences come from an adult in good health.

This sequence joins TRBV6-5 and TRBJ1-5; no firm D call. The CDR3 consists of 14 residues. Germline CDR1 reads MNHEY; CDR2 reads SVGAGI. The ends were cut back, 4 bases at V and 9 bases at J, with 16 bases in the middle. CDR3 region: CASSLHGLLGPQHF. DNA for the CDR3: TGTGCCAGCAGTTTGCACGGGCTTCTGGGGCCCCAGCATTTT.

The chain couples TRBV5-1 to TRBJ2-7; weak D call: TRBD1 (5 bases). Germline V gene lookup returns CDR1 SGHRS and CDR2 YFSETQ. CDR3 size: 14 residues. Trimming removed 0 bases at V and 1 base at J, with 8 bases between. The CDR3 coding sequence is TGCGCCAGCAGCTTGGTTCCAGGGTCCTACGAGCAGTACTTC. This translates into CASSLVPGSYEQYF.

The chain has TRBV5-1 and TRBJ1-1; TRBD1 is a possible D gene (6 bases). Germline V lookup: CDR1 SGHRS, CDR2 YFSETQ. The length of the CDR3 is 14 residues. V was pared by 0 bases and J by 0 bases, with 6 bases between. The CDR3 spells CASSLGDMNTEAFF. The CDR3 bases are TGCGCCAGCAGCTTGGGGGACATGAACACTGAAGCTTTCTTT.

The gene calls are TRBV6-4 and TRBJ2-3; the D gene is possibly TRBD2 (5 bases). The germline V and J ends were trimmed by 7 bases and 1 base, with 15 bases remaining between them. CDR1 is MRHNA, CDR2 SNTAGT, per germline. This CDR3 is built from 15 residues. The CDR3 sequence: CASKRRGSGTDTQYF. CDR3 nucleotide sequence: TGTGCCAGCAAACGACGGGGTAGCGGCACAGATACGCAGTATTTT.

The CDR3 coding sequence is TGTGCCACCGGACTGGGAAACACCATATATTTT. This sequence encodes CATGLGNTIYF. This rearrangement joins TRBV6-5 to TRBJ1-3, with D uncertain. The CDR3 runs 11 residues. Trimming shortened V by 10 bases and J by 4 bases, and 8 bases separated the two germline ends. The V gene's germline CDR1 is MNHEY and CDR2 SVGAGI.

The V gene is TRBV29-1, the J gene TRBJ1-5; no clear D gene. The CDR3 totals 13 residues. Trimming left V 4 bases short and J 3 bases short, with 10 bases between. The V gene's germline CDR1 is SQVTM and CDR2 ANQGSEA. CDR3 residues: CSVAWQPNQPQHF. The CDR3 DNA follows: TGCAGCGTTGCGTGGCAGCCCAATCAGCCCCAGCATTTT.

The chain is built from TRBV11-2 and TRBJ2-1; the match to TRBD2 covers 8 bases. Unmatched junction bases numbered 8, after V lost 6 bases and J lost 4 bases. Germline CDR1 reads SGHAT; CDR2 reads FQNNGV. This CDR3 is 15 amino acids long. The CDR3 here is CASRRTGTRYNEQFF. The CDR3 coding sequence is TGTGCCAGCAGACGAACCGGGACTAGGTACAATGAGCAGTTCTTC.

This chain connects TRBV11-2 to TRBJ2-7; 10 nucleotides align to TRBD2. Trimming at V came to 5 bases and at J to 1 base, leaving 5 bases not matched to a gene. Looked up from germline, CDR1 is SGHAT and CDR2 is FQNNGV. The CDR3 extends over 15 amino acids. The CDR3 DNA sequence: TGTGCCAGCAGCGCGGAGGGACTAGCGTCCTACGAGCAGTACTTC. Protein sequence: CASSAEGLASYEQYF.

The V and J genes are TRBV6-5 and TRBJ1-5; D gene uncertain. V was cut by 2 bases and J by 9 bases, with 14 bases left in between. Germline CDR1 reads MNHEY; CDR2 reads SVGAGI. This CDR3 region has 14 residues. CDR3 sequence (DNA): TGTGCCAGCAGTTACGCGCAGGTTCAGTGGCCCCAGCATTTT. Protein sequence: CASSYAQVQWPQHF.

V is TRBV15 and J is TRBJ2-7, with TRBD2 identical over 10 bases. The CDR3 spans 14 residues. Germline CDR1 reads LNHNV; CDR2 reads YYDKDF (reference sequence). Trimming at V came to 2 bases and at J to 4 bases, leaving 2 bases not matched to a gene. CDR3 sequence reads: CATSRSSGRYEQYF. The CDR3 DNA reads TGTGCCACCAGCAGAAGTAGCGGGAGGTACGAGCAGTACTTC.

CDR3 coding DNA: TGTGCCAGCAGTTACCAAGGAAATCAGCCCCAGCATTTT. Its protein is CASSYQGNQPQHF. The chain couples TRBV27 to TRBJ1-5; D not certain. The CDR3 has 13 residues. CDR1 is MNHEY, CDR2 SMNVEV, per germline (reference sequence). With 4 bases removed from V and 4 bases from J, the gap between germline ends came to 8 bases.

The CDR3 DNA follows: TGTGCCAGTCTTAACAGGGTGGGTCCTTACTATGGCTACACCTTC. It yields the protein CASLNRVGPYYGYTF. This chain connects TRBV19 to TRBJ1-2; TRBD1 might be the D (6 bases). CDR1 is LNHDA, CDR2 SQIVND, per germline (reference sequence). V gave up 8 bases and J gave up 3 bases, with 19 bases separating them. The CDR3 consists of 15 residues.

The chain joins TRBV5-5 to TRBJ2-1; 12 bases are a match to TRBD2. Germline V CDR1 and CDR2: SGHKS, YYEKEE (reference sequence). Trimming cost V 5 bases and J 9 bases; bases outside gene matches: 12. This CDR3 comprises 16 residues. CDR3 in amino acids: CASRGDRLAGGTEQFF. Written as DNA, the CDR3 is TGTGCCAGCAGGGGGGACCGGCTAGCGGGAGGGACTGAGCAGTTCTTC.

The chain couples TRBV5-5 to TRBJ2-1; no reliable D call. This CDR3 has 16 amino acids. Trimming cost V 3 bases and J 2 bases, with 15 bases left between them. CDR1 and CDR2 from the germline V gene are SGHKS and YYEKEE (reference sequence). CDR3 residues: CASSWLPGATYNEQFF. In nucleotides, the CDR3 is TGTGCCAGCAGCTGGCTGCCGGGTGCGACCTACAATGAGCAGTTCTTC.

The rearrangement links TRBV9 to TRBJ1-2; D gene uncertain. Trimming took 4 bases from V and 6 from J, leaving 16 bases between them. This CDR3 is built from 14 residues. Looked up from germline, CDR1 is SGDLS and CDR2 is YYNGEE. CDR3 DNA sequence: TGTGCCAGCAGCTCCCGGCCTATGGCGGATGGCTACACCTTC. It yields the protein CASSSRPMADGYTF.

This clone was detected once. The chain couples TRBV2 to TRBJ2-2; no definite D call. Germline V lookup: CDR1 SNHLY, CDR2 FYNNEI. The V gene lost 6 bases and the J gene lost 1 base, with 9 bases spanning the gap. The CDR3 is 14 residues long. The CDR3 is CASSETRNTGELFF. In DNA, the CDR3 is TGTGCCAGCAGCGAAACTCGGAACACCGGGGAGCTGTTTTTT.

The chain uses TRBV5-4 and TRBJ2-1; D perhaps matches TRBD2 (6 bases). Germline CDR1 reads SGHNT; CDR2 reads YYREEE (reference sequence). The CDR3 has 16 residues. Trimming shortened V by 2 bases and J by 6 bases, and 18 bases separated the two germline ends. Here the CDR3 DNA reads TGTGCCAGCAGCTTTTTTGGCGGGACCGGAGGCAATGAGCAGTTCTTC. This encodes CASSFFGGTGGNEQFF.

V gene TRBV3-1 (or the pseudogene TRBV3-2) combines with J gene TRBJ1-5, with D possibly TRBD1 on 5 matching bases. This CDR3 is built from 15 residues. V was trimmed by 0 bases and J by 7 bases, leaving 13 bases between them. Per the germline V gene, CDR1 is LGHDT and CDR2 is YNNKEL (reference sequence). The CDR3 loop reads CASSQDAGGGQPQHF. The CDR3 DNA follows: TGTGCCAGCAGCCAAGATGCGGGGGGTGGACAGCCCCAGCATTTT.